This T cell receptor (beta chain) was captured in a study of blood T cell repertoires in COVID-19. Study information: Sites across the United States, Italy and Spain contributed samples from acute and convalescent COVID-19. Nucleic acid was either cDNA or gDNA, and it came from T cells, B-cell-depleted T cells, or PBMCs.

Original data processing: Estimates of nucleated cell counts were drawn from the amplification of reference gene primers. Measured with immunoSEQ multiplex PCR; TCRdb has only the in-frame clones, and not every one. V, J and clone size are taken as reported in that table, and D and trimming were inferred from the DNA itself. Among around 140,000 clones listed, approximately 80% were seen once. The germline V gene has CDR1 MNHEY and CDR2 SMNVEV (reference sequence). The V segment lost 5 bases and the J segment 1 base; nucleotides outside the gene matches: 10. The CDR3 sequence is 17 residues long. The TCR comes from a woman in her sixties with acute or convalescent COVID-19. The chain combines TRBV27 with TRBJ2-1, with TRBD1 matching over 8 bases. The material sequenced was peripheral blood. DNA for the CDR3: TGTGCCAGCAGTCCCACCTACAGGGGGTTGTCCTACAATGAGCAGTTCTTC. This codes for CASSPTYRGLSYNEQFF.